Sequencing of this TCR beta chain was carried out in a study of blood T cell repertoires in COVID-19. Profiling relied on immunoSEQ multiplex PCR, and the TCRdb table lists in-frame clones only, not all of them. This sample has hundreds of thousands of clones; approximately 88% occur once, and the top ten carry around an eighth. Sequenced: peripheral blood. The clonotype originates from a woman in her forties or fifties with COVID-19, enrolled during active disease.

The CDR3 DNA is TGTGCCAGCAGCGGAGATTACACTGAAGCTTTCTTT. This gives the protein CASSGDYTEAFF. The chain has TRBV2 and TRBJ1-1, with no clear D. This CDR3 has 12 residues. V was clipped by 6 bases and J by 3 bases, with 8 bases between them. From germline, CDR1 is SNHLY and CDR2 FYNNEI.